Below, one TCR beta chain is given with its context. Its antigen is as yet unknown. This record belongs to a study of T cells after yellow fever vaccination. Overall study findings and caveats: Contamination by abundant bulk-population clonotypes could be present in FACS-sorted repertoires. It was a small share of clonotypes that appeared in both CD4 and CD8 compartments. Weaker overall, the secondary response nonetheless peaked faster (day 5 versus 15). Post-booster samples contained most primary-vaccination clones (around 95% CD4, around 90% CD8).

TCRdb ran MiXCR on the 5' RACE reads and lists one entry per CDR3 protein. Here the sample spans around 200,000 distinct CDR3 sequences, approximately 9.9% being singletons. There are 11 residues in the CDR3. From germline, CDR1 is LNHDA and CDR2 SQIVND (reference sequence). Trimming took 6 bases from V and 6 from J, leaving 8 bases between them. The J gene is TRBJ1-1, the V gene TRBV19; no clear D. This TCR derives from a man aged 18-30 years who received the YFV17D yellow fever vaccine. The source material was CD8+ T cells sorted from PBMCs, sampled 15 days after the yellow fever booster vaccination. CDR3 in amino acids: CASRGPPEAFF. The CDR3 DNA follows: TGTGCCAGTAGGGGCCCGCCTGAAGCTTTCTTT.